These T cell receptor beta chains were read from a single sample in a study of T-cell memory formation after mild COVID-19. In TCRdb, the 5' RACE reads were re-called with MiXCR into one record per CDR3 protein. The sample consists of more than 350,000 distinct CDR3 sequences, roughly 21% of them appearing once. Sequenced sample: PBMCs or a T cell subset sorted from them (not recorded which). The source is an adult woman who had mild COVID-19 (a few samples of this study predate the infection). Cell type and time point are not known. CDR3s include the opening cysteine and the closing phenylalanine or tryptophan. D genes are given only for firm matches. A row's size may be missing; if present it is once, few, many or a size class.

j_call d_call clone_size v_call cdr3_nt cdr3_aa
TRBJ2-1 TRBD1 few TRBV4-1 TGCGCCAGCAGCCGAACGTCAGGGACAGGGAGTTACAATGAGCAGTTCTTC CASSRTSGTGSYNEQFF
TRBJ2-5 TRBD1 NA TRBV2 TGTGCCAGCCTCAGGGGGCGCCAAGAGACCCAGTACTTC CASLRGRQETQYF
TRBJ1-6 TRBD1 many TRBV27 TGTGCCAGCAAGTCCCCTGGGACAGGTCGGGATTCACCCCTCCACTTT CASKSPGTGRDSPLHF
TRBJ2-3 NA few TRBV6-5 TGTGCCAGCAGTTACGGGGTCCTAGCTTCAGATACGCAGTATTTT CASSYGVLASDTQYF
TRBJ2-2 NA NA TRBV29-1 TGCAGCGTAGGACACGGATTGGGTTCCGGGGAGCTGTTTTTT CSVGHGLGSGELFF
TRBJ2-1 TRBD2 NA TRBV18 TGTGCCAGCTCACCACCGACTAGCGGGAGTGAGCAGTTCTTC CASSPPTSGSEQFF
TRBJ1-2 NA many TRBV20-1 TGCAGTGCTAGGGCTACGATAAGCGGGCCTGGCTACACCTTC CSARATISGPGYTF
TRBJ2-3 NA few TRBV19 TGTGCCAGTAAGAATAGTGGCGCAGATACGCAGTATTTT CASKNSGADTQYF
TRBJ2-3 NA NA TRBV7-3 TGTGCCAGCAGCTTATACCCGGCGGGCACAGATACGCAGTATTTT CASSLYPAGTDTQYF
TRBJ2-1 NA NA TRBV24-1 TGTGCCACCAGTGATTCGGACCCTACCACCTACAATGAGCAGTTCTTC CATSDSDPTTYNEQFF
TRBJ1-6 NA few TRBV20-1 TGCAGTGCCCCGACCCCCGGGACCTCCTATAATTCACCCCTCCACTTT CSAPTPGTSYNSPLHF
TRBJ2-3 TRBD2 NA TRBV7-3 TGTGCCAGCAGCCCTTGGCGGGGGGGCCGGGTGGATACGCAGTATTTT CASSPWRGGRVDTQYF
TRBJ2-6 TRBD2 few TRBV7-2 TGTGCCAGCGCCGTAGCGGGTGGCTCTGGGGCCAACGTCCTGACTTTC CASAVAGGSGANVLTF
TRBJ2-2 TRBD2 NA TRBV7-2 TGTGCCAGCAGCTTAGGACGGGGGCGGGGGGACACCGGGGAGCTGTTTTTT CASSLGRGRGDTGELFF
TRBJ2-3 TRBD2 NA TRBV5-1 TGCGCCAGCAGCCGGGGACTAGCGGGGGGCCAGGGAGATACGCAGTATTTT CASSRGLAGGQGDTQYF
TRBJ2-4 TRBD1 few TRBV7-9 TGTGCCAGCAGCCACGGGACAGAAGCCAAAAACATTCAGTACTTC CASSHGTEAKNIQYF
TRBJ2-3 TRBD1 many TRBV7-9 TGTGCCAGCAGACGGGACAGCCACACAGATACGCAGTATTTT CASRRDSHTDTQYF
TRBJ1-1 NA few TRBV11-3 TGTGCCAGCAGCCCCCGGGGTGGAGGTATGAACACTGAAGCTTTCTTT CASSPRGGGMNTEAFF
TRBJ1-1 NA NA TRBV30 TGTGCCTGGAGCCAAACAGAGAACACTGAAGCTTTCTTT CAWSQTENTEAFF
TRBJ2-1 NA NA TRBV7-9 TGTGCCAGCAGCTTAGGACAGGCGTTTGAGCAGTTCTTC CASSLGQAFEQFF
TRBJ2-2 TRBD2 NA TRBV5-1 TGCGCCAGCAGCCCGGGACTAGCTTTTGTCGGGGAGCTGTTTTTT CASSPGLAFVGELFF
TRBJ1-1 NA few TRBV6-1 TGTGCCAGCACCCCGATGGGTTTTGGCACTGAAGCTTTCTTT CASTPMGFGTEAFF
TRBJ2-7 NA few TRBV13 TGTGCCAGCAGAAGGGATTTAAGCTCCTACGAGCAGTACTTC CASRRDLSSYEQYF
TRBJ2-5 NA NA TRBV24-1 TGTGCCACCAGAGAACAGAACCAAGAGACCCAGTACTTC CATREQNQETQYF
TRBJ2-3 NA few TRBV6-5 TGTGCCAGCAGTCCCAGAGGGTTTACGCAGTATTTT CASSPRGFTQYF
TRBJ2-1 NA NA TRBV20-1 TGCAGTGCTACGGTCGGGACCGCCCCGGACGATGAGCAGTTCTTC CSATVGTAPDDEQFF
TRBJ2-5 TRBD2 NA TRBV7-9 TGTGCCAGCAGCCCAAGCGGGAATCAGCCAGAGACCCAGTACTTC CASSPSGNQPETQYF
TRBJ2-7 TRBD2 NA TRBV20-1 TGCAGTGCTCGCCCCGGGAGGGTCTACGAGCAGTACTTC CSARPGRVYEQYF
TRBJ1-2 NA many TRBV6-6 TGTGCCAGCAACCCGGACCCCACTGGGTATGGCTACACCTTC CASNPDPTGYGYTF
TRBJ1-5 NA NA TRBV20-1 TGCAGTGCTAGTTCTGCGGCTATCAGCAATCAGCCCCAGCATTTT CSASSAAISNQPQHF
TRBJ2-3 NA few TRBV4-3 TGCGCCATCCCCAAAAGCGGGTCAGATACGCAGTATTTT CAIPKSGSDTQYF
TRBJ1-1 TRBD1 few TRBV12-3/TRBV12-4 TGTGCCAGCAGACCAACCGGGACAGTTGAAGCTTTCTTT CASRPTGTVEAFF
TRBJ2-3 TRBD1 NA TRBV11-1 TGTGCCAGCAGTCCAGGGGACAGGGCCTTGAGCACAGATACGCAGTATTTT CASSPGDRALSTDTQYF
TRBJ1-2 NA NA TRBV3-1 TGTGCCAGCAGCCAAGTGGGGTCTGGGAGTGGCTACACCTTC CASSQVGSGSGYTF
TRBJ1-1 NA NA TRBV20-1 TGCAGTGCTAGAGTGCGGGGGGGCACTGAAGCTTTCTTT CSARVRGGTEAFF
TRBJ1-1 TRBD1 few TRBV12-3/TRBV12-4 TGTGCCAGCAGTTTAAGGACAGGGAGGACTGAAGCTTTCTTT CASSLRTGRTEAFF
TRBJ1-5 NA NA TRBV5-8 TGTGCCAGCAGCTTGGGGGTCAGGGGATCTCGAAATCAGCCCCAGCATTTT CASSLGVRGSRNQPQHF
TRBJ2-3 TRBD1 few TRBV7-9 TGTGCCAGCAGTTCTAATACAGGGGCCACAGATACGCAGTATTTT CASSSNTGATDTQYF
TRBJ1-2 NA NA TRBV6-5 TGTGCCAGCATCGGCCGGGACTGGCGGGCCTATGGCTACACCTTC CASIGRDWRAYGYTF
TRBJ1-1 NA NA TRBV5-1 TGCGCCAGCAGCGGGGGCAAGGGAAACACTGAAGCTTTCTTT CASSGGKGNTEAFF
TRBJ2-7 TRBD2 NA TRBV20-1 TGCAGTGCTAGGGGGGGGTACGAGCAGTACTTC CSARGGYEQYF
TRBJ2-7 TRBD2 NA TRBV3-1 TGTGCCAGCAGCCGCGTTTATAGCGGGACCGCCTACGAGCAGTACTTC CASSRVYSGTAYEQYF
TRBJ2-7 TRBD2 NA TRBV7-2 TGTGCCAGCAGCTTAGACACTAGCGGGTACGAGCAGTACTTC CASSLDTSGYEQYF
TRBJ1-5 NA NA TRBV24-1 TGTGCCACCGGTGCCCAAGGCAATCAGCCCCAGCATTTT CATGAQGNQPQHF
TRBJ1-5 NA few TRBV7-2 TGTGCCAGCAGCTTAGCCCGGGCAGGGTACCAGCCCCAGCATTTT CASSLARAGYQPQHF
TRBJ2-1 TRBD2 NA TRBV11-2 TGTGCCAGCAGCTTACGCCTAGCGGGAGGCCCTAGGTACAATGAGCAGTTCTTC CASSLRLAGGPRYNEQFF
TRBJ2-3 TRBD2 NA TRBV7-2 TGTGCCAGCACCCCGCCGCGACTAGCGGGAGTTCTTGGAGATACGCAGTATTTT CASTPPRLAGVLGDTQYF
TRBJ2-3 TRBD2 NA TRBV5-1 TGCGCCAGCAGCTTGGATGGGCTAGCGGGGGGCATAAGCACAGATACGCAGTATTTT CASSLDGLAGGISTDTQYF
TRBJ2-6 NA NA TRBV25-1 TGTGCCAGCAGTCCAACGCACTCTGGGGCCAACGTCCTGACTTTC CASSPTHSGANVLTF
TRBJ1-1 NA NA TRBV7-9 TGTGCCAGCAGCTTATCCCCGGGAAACACTGAAGCTTTCTTT CASSLSPGNTEAFF
TRBJ2-7 TRBD1 few TRBV3-1 TGTGCCAGCAGCCCGCGACAGGGTATGGTCGAGCAGTACTTC CASSPRQGMVEQYF
TRBJ2-7 TRBD1 NA TRBV18 TGTGCCAGCTCACCAGGACAGGGGGCGGCGTGGGAGCAGTACTTC CASSPGQGAAWEQYF
TRBJ2-3 TRBD2 few TRBV5-8 TGTGCCAGCAGCTTTGGGACTAGCGGGGTTGATACGCAGTATTTT CASSFGTSGVDTQYF
TRBJ2-4 NA NA TRBV21-1 TGTGCCAGCAGCCGCCACCCCCCGGCCAAAAACATTCAGTACTTC CASSRHPPAKNIQYF
TRBJ2-7 NA NA TRBV6-2/TRBV6-3 TGTGACAGCAGCAAAAGCGGGCAGGGTCTGGGAGAGCAGTACTTC CDSSKSGQGLGEQYF
TRBJ1-1 TRBD1 NA TRBV20-1 TGCAGTGCAGACAGGGAGGCAGCTTTCTTT CSADREAAFF
TRBJ1-1 TRBD1 NA TRBV6-1 TGTGCCAGCAGTGAAAGGGGGACAGACGAAGCTTTCTTT CASSERGTDEAFF
TRBJ1-2 NA NA TRBV6-6 TGTGCCAGCAGTTACGTGGATTCCCCCTTCTATGGCTACACCTTC CASSYVDSPFYGYTF
TRBJ2-7 TRBD2 NA TRBV2 TGTGCCAGCAGTGAAGCGACTAGCGGGGGGGGCTACGAGCAGTACTTC CASSEATSGGGYEQYF
TRBJ1-2 TRBD1 NA TRBV30 TGTGCCTGGAGTCTTGGACAGGGCGACTACACCTTC CAWSLGQGDYTF